These 14 T cell receptor beta chains originate from one sample sequenced in a study of T cell changes during pregnancy in multiple sclerosis. Method: immunoSEQ multiplex PCR; TCRdb's copy keeps in-frame clones and lacks some. Among tens of thousands of clones listed, approximately 94% were seen once. The sample here was CD8+ T cells from peripheral blood mononuclear cells, taken after pregnancy. The receptors come from a female donor with multiple sclerosis, enrolled in a pregnancy study.

This clone appeared a single time. The chain links TRBV29-1 to TRBJ2-7; D may be TRBD2 (6 bases). Trimming cost V 1 base and J 6 bases, with 10 bases left between them. The CDR3 loop spans 12 amino acids. Germline CDR1 SQVTM, CDR2 ANQGSEA. For the CDR3, the DNA is TGCAGCGTTGAAGCGGGGGTTCTCGAGCAGTACTTC. This codes for CSVEAGVLEQYF.

The DNA for the CDR3 is TGTGCCATCAGTGAGTATACCGGTCTCTCTGGAAACACCATATATTTT. Translating gives CAISEYTGLSGNTIYF. This chain joins TRBV10-3 and TRBJ1-3, with D uncertain. Per the germline V gene, CDR1 is ENHRY and CDR2 is SYGVKD. Trimming removed 1 base at V and 0 bases at J, with 10 bases between. The CDR3 consists of 16 residues.

This clone was observed once. The chain is built from TRBV7-3 and TRBJ1-3; D not certain. Germline lookup yields CDR1 SGHTA and CDR2 FQGTGA. The V and J ends lost 1 base and 0 bases respectively, with 4 bases between them. The CDR3 loop spans 14 amino acids. CDR3 DNA: TGTGCCAGCAGCTTAAACATCTCTGGAAACACCATATATTTT. It yields the protein CASSLNISGNTIYF.

The rearrangement links TRBV5-6 to TRBJ1-4, with D hard to call. This CDR3 is built from 14 residues. CDR1 is SGHDT, CDR2 YYEEEE, per germline. Deletions cut 2 bases from V and 7 bases from J, with 12 bases between. The CDR3 loop is CASSLRSGFEKLFF. In nucleotides, the CDR3 is TGTGCCAGCAGCTTACGGTCAGGTTTTGAAAAACTGTTTTTT. Based on the CDR3 plus reference TRBV5-6 and TRBJ1-4, the full variable domain is DAGVTQSPTHLIKTRGQQVTLRCSPKSGHDTVSWYQQALGQGPQFIFQYYEEEERQRGNFPDRFSGHQFPNYSSELNVNALLLGDSALYLCASSLRSGFEKLFFGSGTQLSVL.

With respect to this clone: Since the CDR3 does not end with the conserved phenylalanine or tryptophan, this likely comes from a read error. It is unclear where the CDR3 begins or ends on the DNA, so no DNA is shown, and the CDR3 is as TCRdb lists it. The rearrangement uses TRBV1 and TRBJ1-3; TRBD1 is the table's D call and was not checked against the DNA. TRBV1 is reported as a pseudogene. The CDR3 is 11 amino acids in total, end residues counted. The CDR3 reads CTSSHRDREEL.

The chain has TRBV27 and TRBJ1-1, with 12 bases that match TRBD1. Germline V gives CDR1 MNHEY, CDR2 SMNVEV (reference sequence). The CDR3 is 17 amino acids. Unmatched junction bases numbered 6, after V lost 3 bases and J lost 1 base. CDR3 loop: CASSLEGQGAPNTEAFF. In nucleotides, the CDR3 is TGTGCCAGCAGTTTGGAGGGACAGGGGGCGCCGAACACTGAAGCTTTCTTT.

The chain employs TRBV29-1 and TRBJ1-5; 7 bases map to TRBD1. The CDR3 runs 14 residues. Germline lookup yields CDR1 SQVTM and CDR2 ANQGSEA. J gave up 1 base and V 4 bases, and 4 bases lay outside the gene matches. CDR3 amino acids: CSVGEQGSNQPQHF. The CDR3 bases are TGCAGCGTTGGCGAACAGGGGAGCAATCAGCCCCAGCATTTT.

This sequence joins TRBV15 and TRBJ1-1, with D possibly TRBD1 on 5 matching bases. With 1 base removed from V and 0 bases from J, the gap between germline ends came to 9 bases. From germline, CDR1 is LNHNV and CDR2 YYDKDF (reference sequence). The CDR3 contains 15 residues. The CDR3: CATSRVKGMNTEAFF. In DNA form, the CDR3 reads TGTGCCACCAGCAGAGTTAAGGGGATGAACACTGAAGCTTTCTTT.

This chain uses TRBV2 with TRBJ2-2, with D maybe TRBD2 (5 bases). The CDR3 has 13 residues. Between the trimmed V and J ends, which lost 4 bases and 3 bases, there was a span of 6 bases. The germline gives CDR1 SNHLY, CDR2 FYNNEI. Here the CDR3 DNA reads TGTGCCAGCAGTGCGGGGTACACCGGGGAGCTGTTTTTT. Translating gives CASSAGYTGELFF.

The J gene is TRBJ2-7, the V gene TRBV30; maybe TRBD2 (7 bases). V lost 4 bases and J 9 bases, leaving 13 bases between the germline ends. CDR1 is GTSNPN and CDR2 is SVGIG in the germline V gene (reference sequence). This CDR3 is 11 amino acids long. For the CDR3, the DNA is TGTGCCTGGAACGGGGGGCAGGGGCAGTACTTC. Its translation: CAWNGGQGQYF.

As regards this clone: The sample holds other DNA sequences that translate to the same CDR3. The CDR3 protein is CASSPGTGPQQPQHF. The CDR3 DNA is TGTGCCAGTAGCCCGGGGACAGGGCCCCAGCAGCCCCAGCATTTT. The V call is TRBV7-9, the J call TRBJ1-5, with 9 bases matching TRBD1. CDR3 length equals 15 residues. Germline CDR1 SEHNR, CDR2 FQNEAQ (reference sequence). J lost 7 bases, V lost 9 bases, and 13 bases had no gene match.

The chain is built from TRBV6-5 and TRBJ2-1; 9 positions match TRBD2. This CDR3 spans 15 amino acids. V was pared by 3 bases and J by 7 bases, with 7 bases of the junction left unmatched. CDR1 and CDR2 from the germline V gene are MNHEY and SVGAGI. The CDR3 region is CASSYFSGSGNEQFF. The CDR3 DNA is TGTGCCAGCAGTTATTTTAGCGGGAGCGGTAATGAGCAGTTCTTC.

The chain has TRBV2 and TRBJ2-2; 7 positions match TRBD1. J was trimmed by 6 bases and V by 5 bases; bases with no gene match: 9. This CDR3 has 15 residues. The germline CDR1 and CDR2 sequences are SNHLY and FYNNEI. The CDR3 bases are TGTGCCAGCAGTATCCGACAGGGACCCGCCGGGGAGCTGTTTTTT. This translates into CASSIRQGPAGELFF.

The chain has TRBV6-4 and TRBJ1-1, with no clear D. V was shortened by 0 bases and J by 3 bases, with 5 bases between the two germline ends. The CDR3 runs to 13 residues. The germline V gene encodes CDR1 MRHNA and CDR2 SNTAGT. CDR3 sequence (DNA): TGTGCCAGCAGTGACTCGAGTTACACTGAAGCTTTCTTT. Residues: CASSDSSYTEAFF.